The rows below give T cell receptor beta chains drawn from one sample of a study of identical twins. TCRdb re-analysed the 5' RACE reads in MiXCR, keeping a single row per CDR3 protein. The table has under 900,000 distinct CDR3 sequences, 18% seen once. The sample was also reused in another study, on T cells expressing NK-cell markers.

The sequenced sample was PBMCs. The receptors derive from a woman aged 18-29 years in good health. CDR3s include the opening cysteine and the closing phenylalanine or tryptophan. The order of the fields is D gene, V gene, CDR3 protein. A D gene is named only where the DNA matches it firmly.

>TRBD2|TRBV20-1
CSAGTSVYNEQFF
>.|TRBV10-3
CAISPNSRMTGETQYF
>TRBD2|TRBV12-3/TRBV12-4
CASSFIGTSGFNEQFF
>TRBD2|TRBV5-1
CASSLASGGLSYNEQFF
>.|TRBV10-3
CAISESVVGYTF
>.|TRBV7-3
CASSLPFSEQFF
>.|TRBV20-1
CSAGSGVAIQDTQYF
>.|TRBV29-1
CSVSEGGNEQFF
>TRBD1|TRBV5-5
CASSLKERGQVHRKLFF
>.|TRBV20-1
CSANPGRGGWDTQYF
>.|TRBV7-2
CASSLSGDFRNTIYF
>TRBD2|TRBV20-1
CSGSGGAQGDTQYF